This T cell receptor (beta chain) was captured by sequencing in a study of T cells in Graves' hyperthyroidism and ophthalmopathy. With 4 bases removed from V and 5 bases from J, the gap between germline ends came to 16 bases. Germline CDR1 reads SGHKS; CDR2 reads YYEKEE (reference sequence). The CDR3 sequence is 15 residues long. A remark on this clonotype: Its antigen is as yet unknown.

There were TCR beta CDR3 regions amplified from RNA transcripts. A first-round RT-PCR of the TCR CDR3 used the HTBI primer set. TCRdb re-derived calls from the multiplex PCR reads in MiXCR, one entry per CDR3 protein. The table lists over 250,000 distinct CDR3 sequences, roughly an eighth of them singletons, with approximately 35% in the top ten. General observations from the study: Stable hyperthyroidism was told apart from ophthalmopathy by a model built on 13 V-J features.

V gene TRBV5-5 combines with J gene TRBJ2-1, with a weak D call TRBD1 (5 bases). Sequenced: blood. The sequence was collected from a woman in her 40s with Graves' ophthalmopathy. The CDR3 protein is CASSPDSFSHNEQFF. In DNA form, the CDR3 reads TGTGCCAGCAGCCCTGACAGTTTCTCTCACAATGAGCAGTTCTTC.